The 18 T cell receptor beta chains below all came from one sample that was sequenced in a study of tumor-infiltrating lymphocytes in primary liver carcinoma. Unsorted bulk tissue, roughly 20-32 mg of it, served as the source for co-extraction of RNA and DNA. Making TCR beta cDNA involved around 500 ng total RNA and a constant-region primer. Slightly modified ARM-PCR, run as three nested multiplex PCR rounds, produced the TCR beta libraries. The two initial PCR rounds, about 9 cycles each, used TRBV1-TRBV30 forward and C-beta reverse primers. TCRdb re-called the multiplex PCR reads with MiXCR, one entry per CDR3 protein. The sample lists about 97,000 distinct CDR3 sequences; about 70% were seen once. The sequenced material came from liver tumor tissue from sampling region 2. The sample's subset: tumor region T2, inferior pole. The receptors were gathered from a woman aged 60-75 years with primary liver carcinoma and hepatitis B virus infection.

This clonotype turned up a few times. The rearrangement uses TRBV2 and TRBJ2-5, with TRBD1 matching 8 bases. CDR3 length: 14 residues. Germline CDR1 SNHLY, CDR2 FYNNEI. V lost 6 bases to trimming and J lost 1 base; unmatched junction nucleotides: 4. CDR3 DNA: TGTGCCAGCAGAAACGACAGGGGCCAAGAGACCCAGTACTTC. Amino acids: CASRNDRGQETQYF.

The chain is built from TRBV12-3 or TRBV12-4 and TRBJ2-5, with TRBD1 matching over 7 bases. Unmatched junction bases numbered 14, after V lost 6 bases and J lost 10 bases. This CDR3 is 14 amino acids long. CDR3 in DNA: TGTGCCAGCAGACACCCAGGGGGTAGGGTAGTCCAGTACTTC. This translates into CASRHPGGRVVQYF.

The chain links TRBV4-1 to TRBJ2-1; TRBD2 matches at 8 bases. The V and J ends lost 4 bases and 6 bases, in that order; junction bases with no gene match: 14. The germline V gene has CDR1 MGHRA and CDR2 YSYEKL. CDR3 length: 17 residues. The CDR3 DNA is TGCGCCAGCAGCCGAGCGACGTACGGGAGGGCTGCCAATGAGCAGTTCTTC. Amino acid sequence: CASSRATYGRAANEQFF.

The rearrangement joins TRBV12-3 or TRBV12-4 to TRBJ2-1; 10 bases map to TRBD2. J gave up 7 bases and V 4 bases, and 16 bases lay outside the gene matches. The length of the CDR3 is 18 residues. This CDR3 reads CASSSEAWPGLAYNEQFF. The CDR3 DNA reads as TGTGCCAGCAGTTCAGAGGCATGGCCGGGACTAGCGTATAATGAGCAGTTCTTC.

The chain has TRBV29-1 and TRBJ2-5; 10 positions match TRBD2. V shed 2 bases and J 5 bases; nucleotides not matched to a gene: 8. The length of the CDR3 is 15 residues. Germline V gene sequence: CDR1 SQVTM, CDR2 ANQGSEA. CDR3: CSVELAGADPETQYF. CDR3 bases: TGCAGCGTTGAACTAGCGGGAGCCGATCCGGAGACCCAGTACTTC.

In regard to this clonotype: In this CDR3 the conserved last residue, phenylalanine or tryptophan, is missing, so a read error is likely. V usage is TRBV6-5 and J usage is TRBJ2-6; D not resolved. V was shortened by 6 bases and J by 3 bases, with 18 bases between the two germline ends. The CDR3 length is 17 residues. Per the germline V gene, CDR1 is MNHEY and CDR2 is SVGAGI. The CDR3 sequence: CASSRVSPLGGANVLTL. DNA for the CDR3: TGTGCCAGCAGCCGGGTCTCCCCTTTAGGTGGGGCCAACGTCCTGACTCTC.

This clonotype was observed a single time. The junction and the germline gene differ at one end; a read error may be behind it. The V and J genes are TRBV11-3 and TRBJ2-7, with D possibly matching TRBD2 (7 bases). The length of the CDR3 is 15 residues. Germline lookup yields CDR1 SGHNT and CDR2 YENEEA. In DNA, the CDR3 is TGTGCCACCAGCCCCAGGACGGGGGGCAACTACGAGCAGTACTTC. It specifies CATSPRTGGNYEQYF.

Points on this clonotype: As the CDR3 is not closed by the conserved phenylalanine or tryptophan, this likely results from a read error. It is unclear where the CDR3 begins or ends on the DNA, so no DNA is shown, and the CDR3 is as TCRdb lists it. The genes are TRBV6-1 and TRBJ2-7; whether TRBD1, the table's D call, matches the DNA was not checked. The CDR3 sequence runs 13 residues, both termini included. Germline V gene data show CDR1 as MNHNS and CDR2 as SASEGT. The CDR3 reads CASSPRTGWEQYL.

This clonotype has a single count. The chain links TRBV28 to TRBJ2-3; 8 bases align to TRBD2. CDR3 length equals 15 residues. Germline V lookup: CDR1 MDHEN, CDR2 SYDVKM. V was clipped by 9 bases and J by 2 bases; unmatched bases: 10. CDR3 nucleotides: TGTGCCAGTGGGGACCGGCGGGAGGTCACAGATACGCAGTATTTT. Its translation: CASGDRREVTDTQYF.

This rearrangement joins TRBV29-1 to TRBJ2-4, with 7 bases lining up with TRBD1. The germline V gene encodes CDR1 SQVTM and CDR2 ANQGSEA. Trimming removed 8 bases from V and 9 bases from J; junction bases left unmatched: 10. There are 12 residues in the CDR3. The CDR3 region is CSIGTARIIQYF. In DNA, the CDR3 is TGCAGCATTGGGACAGCGCGGATCATTCAGTACTTC.

As concerns this clonotype: One junction end disagrees with the germline gene, perhaps due to a read error. The chain links TRBV6-5 to TRBJ2-7; D is perhaps TRBD1 or TRBD2 (5 bases each). Germline assignment: CDR1 MNHEY and CDR2 SVGAGI. The CDR3 spans 15 residues. The CDR3 DNA sequence: TGTACCAGCAGTTCTTCCGGGACCCAGACTTACGAGCAGTACTTC. Protein product: CTSSSSGTQTYEQYF.

Only one count was recorded for this clonotype. One end of the junction does not line up with germline, which may come from a read error. CDR3 nucleotide sequence: TGTAGCTCTCGGACAGGGGACACCGGGGAGCTGTTTTTT. Translation: CSSRTGDTGELFF. J is TRBJ2-2 and V is TRBV29-1, with 9 positions matching TRBD1. This CDR3 contains 13 residues. Germline CDR1 reads SQVTM; CDR2 reads ANQGSEA.

As to this clonotype: Mismatch with germline at one junction end may stem from a read error. The gene calls are TRBV7-3 and TRBJ2-3, with 7 bases identical to TRBD2. Germline V gene lookup returns CDR1 SGHTA and CDR2 FQGTGA. The CDR3 is 15 amino acids. CDR3 amino acids: CASSLWGRATDMQYF. DNA for the CDR3: TGTGCCAGCAGCTTATGGGGGAGGGCCACAGATATGCAGTATTTT. Full variable domain (missing parts from reference TRBV7-3 and TRBJ2-3): GAGVSQTPSNKVTEKGKYVELRCDPISGHTALYWYRQSLGQGPEFLIYFQGTGAADDSGLPNDRFFAVRPEGSVSTLKIQRTERGDSAVYLCASSLWGRATDMQYFGPGTRLTVL.

This clonotype was seen repeatedly, ten times or more. The chain uses TRBV28 and TRBJ2-7; 10 bases match TRBD2. The CDR3 loop spans 14 amino acids. The germline V gene encodes CDR1 MDHEN and CDR2 SYDVKM. J gave up 3 bases and V 6 bases, and 5 bases lay outside the gene matches. CDR3 in DNA: TGTGCCAGCAGAAGGACTAGCGGATACTACGAGCAGTACTTC. This translates into CASRRTSGYYEQYF.

The chain uses TRBV6-5 and TRBJ2-7; D remains ambiguous. CDR1 is MNHEY, CDR2 SVGAGI, per germline. The CDR3 covers 15 residues. The V and J ends lost 4 bases and 5 bases respectively, with 18 bases between them. In DNA form, the CDR3 reads TGTGCCAGCAGTTGCTCGGTTCAGGAATACCACGAGCAGTACTTC. Translation: CASSCSVQEYHEQYF.

This clonotype showed up just a few times. A read error may explain this, as a much larger clone is one base away. The chain is built from TRBV12-3 or TRBV12-4 and TRBJ1-6; D gene ambiguous. CDR3 size: 13 residues. The CDR3: CVSSLVQDSPLHF. The CDR3 coding sequence is TGTGTCAGCAGTTTAGTACAAGATTCACCCCTCCACTTT.

This chain links TRBV11-2 with TRBJ2-3; D is unresolved. The CDR3 has 15 amino acids. Trimming took 4 bases from V and 10 from J, leaving 21 bases between them. The germline V gene has CDR1 SGHAT and CDR2 FQNNGV. The CDR3 DNA follows: TGTGCCAGCAGCTCGCCCGCTGGACCCACAGACGCGCAGTATTTT. It codes for CASSSPAGPTDAQYF.

This chain joins TRBV6-6 and TRBJ2-7; TRBD1 matches at 7 bases. From germline, CDR1 is MNHNY and CDR2 SVGAGI (reference sequence). CDR3 length equals 15 residues. CDR3 nucleotide sequence: TGTGACAGTAGTTACTCGGGGACAGCGTTCCACGAGCAGTACTTC. It encodes CDSSYSGTAFHEQYF.